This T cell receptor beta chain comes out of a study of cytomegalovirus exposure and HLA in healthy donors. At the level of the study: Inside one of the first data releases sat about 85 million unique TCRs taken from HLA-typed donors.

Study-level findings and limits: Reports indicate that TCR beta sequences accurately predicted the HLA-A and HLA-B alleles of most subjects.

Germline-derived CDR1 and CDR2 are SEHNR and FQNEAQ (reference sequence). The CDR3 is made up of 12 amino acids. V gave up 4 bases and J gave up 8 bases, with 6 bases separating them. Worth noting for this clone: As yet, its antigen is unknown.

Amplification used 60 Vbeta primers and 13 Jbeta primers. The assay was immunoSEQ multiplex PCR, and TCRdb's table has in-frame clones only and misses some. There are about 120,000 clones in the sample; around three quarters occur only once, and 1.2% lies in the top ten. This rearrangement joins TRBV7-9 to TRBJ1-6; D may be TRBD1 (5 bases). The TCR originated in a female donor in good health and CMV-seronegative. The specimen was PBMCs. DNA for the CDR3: TGTGCCAGCAGCTCGGGGGATTCACCCCTCCACTTT. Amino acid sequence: CASSSGDSPLHF.